The 18 T cell receptor beta chains given below trace back to one sample, sequenced in a study of CD8 T cells in ankylosing spondylitis. General observations from the study: One TCR beta motif, made up of several highly homologous variants, appeared characteristic of ankylosing spondylitis blood.

These receptors' targets are unknown. TCRdb re-called the 5' RACE reads with MiXCR, one entry per CDR3 protein. The sample lists some 100,000 distinct CDR3 sequences, around 8.3% occurring once. The sample was blood, either unsorted or a sorted T cell fraction (not recorded which). The receptors originated from a male donor with ankylosing spondylitis.

This clonotype came up a few times. The chain links TRBV10-3 to TRBJ2-3; D is unclear. The V gene lost 2 bases and the J gene lost 0 bases, with 12 bases spanning the gap. This CDR3 is 16 amino acids long. CDR1 and CDR2 (germline): ENHRY, SYGVKD. In nucleotides, the CDR3 is TGTGCCATCAGTGAGCCGCCTCCGCGGAGCACAGATACGCAGTATTTT. Translating gives CAISEPPPRSTDTQYF.

The chain has TRBV5-6 and TRBJ2-3; D may be TRBD1 (6 bases). Trimming stripped 4 bases from V and 3 bases from J, with 12 bases between. This CDR3 region has 14 residues. Germline loops: CDR1 SGHDT, CDR2 YYEEEE. This CDR3 reads CASSLGTGTDTQYF. The CDR3 coding sequence is TGTGCCAGCAGCCTTGGCACAGGGACAGATACGCAGTATTTT.

This clonotype was detected a few times. The rearrangement uses TRBV7-2 and TRBJ1-2, with 9 bases fitting TRBD1. The CDR3 covers 15 residues. Germline V gene lookup returns CDR1 SGHTA and CDR2 FQGNSA. Germline trimming cut 1 base from V and 6 bases from J; bases unmatched to any gene: 6. CDR3 in DNA: TGTGCCAGCAGCTTAGAACCGGGACAGGGAGATGGCTACACCTTC. Amino acids: CASSLEPGQGDGYTF.

This clonotype was detected many times. This chain connects TRBV27 to TRBJ2-1; D is perhaps TRBD1 (6 bases). The CDR3 covers 13 residues. V dropped 6 bases and J dropped 2 bases, with 8 bases sitting between them. Germline CDR1 and CDR2: MNHEY and SMNVEV (reference sequence). The CDR3: CASSRTAYNEQFF. CDR3 bases: TGTGCCAGCAGCCGGACAGCCTACAATGAGCAGTTCTTC.

This clonotype has only a few counts. The chain is built from TRBV5-1 and TRBJ1-2; no clear D gene. CDR1 and CDR2 (germline): SGHRS, YFSETQ. Trimming took off 0 bases at V and 3 bases at J, with 12 bases between the two ends. The CDR3 is 15 residues long. In DNA form, the CDR3 reads TGCGCCAGCAGCTTGGAGTATGGTGACGACTATGGCTACACCTTC. It codes for CASSLEYGDDYGYTF.

This clonotype was seen ten or more times. The V and J genes are TRBV20-1 and TRBJ2-3; TRBD2 matches at 10 bases. In germline, CDR1 is DFQATT, CDR2 SNEGSKA (reference sequence). The V gene end was trimmed by 4 bases and the J gene end by 5 bases; junction bases not matched to a gene: 9. The length of the CDR3 is 15 residues. CDR3 sequence: CSATPLAGEVDTQYF. Here the CDR3 DNA reads TGCAGTGCTACCCCCCTAGCGGGAGAGGTAGATACGCAGTATTTT.

The chain uses TRBV30 and TRBJ2-2, with D perhaps assigned TRBD1 or TRBD2 (6 bases each). V shed 5 bases and J shed 7 bases, with 14 bases lying between them. There are 13 residues in the CDR3. Germline V CDR1 and CDR2: GTSNPN, SVGIG (reference sequence). The CDR3 nucleotides read TGTGCCTGGGTTGACAGGAGGGTCGGGGAGCTGTTTTTT. Translated: CAWVDRRVGELFF.

The rearrangement uses TRBV7-7 and TRBJ2-2; 10 bases are a match to TRBD2. With V trimmed by 8 bases and J by 5 bases, 5 bases remained unmatched. From germline, CDR1 is SSHAT and CDR2 FNYEAQ (reference sequence). This CDR3 is 14 amino acids long. CDR3 nucleotides: TGTGCCAGCGGGGCTAGCGGGAGTACCGGGGAGCTGTTTTTT. Translating gives CASGASGSTGELFF.

In its sample, this clonotype was seen many times. The chain employs TRBV7-6 and TRBJ2-5; 10 positions match TRBD2. The CDR3 totals 16 residues. With V trimmed by 11 bases and J by 1 base, 13 bases remained unmatched. Germline values: CDR1 SGHVS, CDR2 FNYEAQ. CDR3 region: CAQKVRLAGIQETQYF. The CDR3 nucleotides are TGTGCCCAGAAAGTGAGACTAGCGGGCATCCAAGAGACCCAGTACTTC.

This clonotype was picked up a small number of times. V gene TRBV13 combines with J gene TRBJ2-7; D uncertain. CDR3 length: 14 amino acids. CDR1 and CDR2 from the germline V gene are PRHDT and FYEKMQ (reference sequence). Trimming stripped 0 bases from V and 0 bases from J, with 6 bases between. In DNA form, the CDR3 reads TGTGCCAGCAGCTTAGGGTCGGGCTCCTACGAGCAGTACGTC. Encoded protein: CASSLGSGSYEQYV.

At least ten counts were recorded for this clonotype. The chain is built from TRBV12-5 and TRBJ2-7, with D perhaps being TRBD1 or TRBD2 (6 bases each). The CDR3 length is 14 residues. With 1 base removed from V and 4 bases from J, the gap between germline ends came to 11 bases. Looked up from germline, CDR1 is LGHNT and CDR2 is FRNRAP. The CDR3 is CASGLDLGGYEQYV. DNA for the CDR3: TGTGCTAGTGGTTTGGACCTAGGGGGGTACGAGCAGTACGTC.

There are many counts of this clonotype. The rearrangement uses TRBV6-2 or TRBV6-3 and TRBJ2-4; D call uncertain. Trimming shortened V by 0 bases and J by 0 bases, and 6 bases separated the two germline ends. The CDR3 consists of 15 residues. In germline, CDR1 is MNHEY, CDR2 SVGEGT. The CDR3 coding sequence is TGTGCCAGCAGTTACTCGAGGAAAGCCAAAAACATTCAGTACTTC. This codes for CASSYSRKAKNIQYF.

Concerning this clonotype: A read error may explain this, as a much larger clone is one base away. This chain links TRBV29-1 with TRBJ2-7; perhaps TRBD2 as D (5 bases). CDR1 is SQVTM, CDR2 ANQGSEA, per germline. This CDR3 is 13 amino acids long. Trimming took 5 bases from V and 3 from J, leaving 14 bases between them. This CDR3 is CSVLIASYYEQYF. The CDR3 coding sequence is TGCAGCGTTTTAATAGCGAGCTACTACGAGCAGTACTTC.

The sample holds a few counts of this clonotype. The chain uses TRBV20-1 and TRBJ1-1; TRBD1 matches at 9 bases. The junction had 15 bases not matched to a gene; V was cut back by 2 bases and J by 5 bases. The CDR3 spans 17 residues. Germline CDR1 is DFQATT and CDR2 is SNEGSKA (reference sequence). CDR3 amino acids: CSARLPVVGQGGTEAFF. CDR3 in DNA: TGCAGTGCTAGACTGCCCGTAGTGGGACAGGGAGGGACTGAAGCTTTCTTT.

In the case of this clonotype: One base away lies a much larger clone, so this may be a sequencing read error. V usage is TRBV3-1 and J usage is TRBJ1-5; D perhaps matches TRBD1 (5 bases). Germline V lookup: CDR1 LGHDT, CDR2 YNNKEL (reference sequence). The CDR3 totals 17 residues. The CDR3 bases are TGTGCCACCAGCCAAGAAGACAGCCGTTATAGCAATCAGCCCCAGCATTTT. Translating gives CATSQEDSRYSNQPQHF. The whole variable domain, filled in from reference TRBV3-1 and TRBJ1-5, reads DTAVSQTPKYLVTQMGNDKSIKCEQNLGHDTMYWYKQDSKKFLKIMFSYNNKELIINETVPNRFSPKSPDKAHLNLHINSLELGDSAVYFCATSQEDSRYSNQPQHFGDGTRLSIL.

This clonotype appeared a few times. The chain has TRBV9 and TRBJ2-2, with D unclear. V lost 0 bases and J 5 bases, leaving 5 bases between the germline ends. Germline lookup yields CDR1 SGDLS and CDR2 YYNGEE. The CDR3 length is 13 residues. The CDR3 reads CASSVGATGELFF. The CDR3 nucleotides read TGTGCCAGCAGCGTAGGGGCTACCGGGGAGCTGTTTTTT.

J is TRBJ1-1 and V is TRBV11-1; D remains ambiguous. The CDR3 sequence is 15 residues long. Germline assignment: CDR1 SGHAT and CDR2 FQDESV (reference sequence). Trimming pared 6 bases from V and 3 bases from J, leaving 17 bases between. The CDR3 bases are TGTGCCAGCAGATTAACCCCCAGGTCGGACACTGAAGCTTTCTTT. Residues: CASRLTPRSDTEAFF.

V and J are TRBV7-9 and TRBJ2-7; D possibly corresponds to TRBD2 (6 bases). The germline CDR1 and CDR2 sequences are SEHNR and FQNEAQ (reference sequence). V was trimmed by 1 base and J by 9 bases, leaving 13 bases between them. The CDR3 covers 13 residues. CDR3 in amino acids: CASSLGEETWQYV. In DNA form, the CDR3 reads TGTGCCAGCAGCTTAGGGGAGGAAACGTGGCAGTACGTC.